What follows are 25 T cell receptor beta chains derived from one specimen sequenced in a study of identical twins. MiXCR, applied by TCRdb to the 5' RACE reads, yields one record per CDR3 protein. This sample has around 680,000 distinct CDR3 sequences, with around 8.3% found just once. These same records also appear under a second study, on yellow fever vaccine responses in identical twins.

Sequencing was carried out using PBMCs. The receptors come from a woman between 18 and 30 years old in good health.

The rearrangement joins TRBV27 to TRBJ2-5, with a possible D match to TRBD1 (7 bases). Trimming cost V 7 bases and J 5 bases, with 17 bases left between them. Germline loops: CDR1 MNHEY, CDR2 SMNVEV (reference sequence). The length of the CDR3 is 14 residues. The DNA of the CDR3 is TGTGCCAGCAAGCTCGACAGGGCGGGGGAGACCCAGTACTTC. Its translation is CASKLDRAGETQYF.

This clonotype came up many times. The chain joins TRBV12-3 or TRBV12-4 to TRBJ2-5; TRBD2 agrees at 8 bases. The CDR3 loop spans 16 amino acids. V lost 5 bases to trimming and J lost 1 base; unmatched junction nucleotides: 9. CDR3 nucleotides: TGTGCCAGCAGTAGTAGCGGGAAACCCGCCCAAGAGACCCAGTACTTC. Amino acids: CASSSSGKPAQETQYF.

The sample holds many counts of this clonotype. The chain has TRBV5-1 and TRBJ1-1; 8 positions agree with TRBD1. The CDR3 is made up of 12 amino acids. Germline V gives CDR1 SGHRS, CDR2 YFSETQ. Germline trimming cut 3 bases from V and 11 bases from J; bases unmatched to any gene: 6. The CDR3 region has the DNA TGCGCCAGCAGCTCCCCGACAGGGGACGCTTTCTTT. It translates to CASSSPTGDAFF. The complete variable domain, with remaining parts taken from reference TRBV5-1 and TRBJ1-1, reads KAGVTQTPRYLIKTRGQQVTLSCSPISGHRSVSWYQQTPGQGLQFLFEYFSETQRNKGNFPGRFSGRQFSNSRSEMNVSTLELGDSALYLCASSSPTGDAFFGQGTRLTVV.

The sample holds a few counts of this clonotype. The V gene is TRBV7-8, the J gene TRBJ1-6; 8 nucleotides agree with TRBD1. The CDR3 runs to 17 residues. The germline CDR1 and CDR2 sequences are SGHVS and FQNEAQ. With 5 bases clipped from V and 7 bases from J, the junction kept 13 bases outside the gene matches. As DNA, the CDR3 is TGTGCCAGCAGCCGACTGGATGGGACAGGTTTAAATTCACCCCTCCACTTT. Translated, it gives CASSRLDGTGLNSPLHF.

The chain uses TRBV20-1 and TRBJ2-5, with D possibly matching TRBD2 (5 bases). Between the trimmed V and J ends, which lost 0 bases and 5 bases, there was a span of 16 bases. The CDR3 is made up of 15 amino acids. CDR1 is DFQATT and CDR2 is SNEGSKA in the germline V gene (reference sequence). The CDR3 is CSARDLGLGEETQYF. In DNA, the CDR3 is TGCAGTGCTAGAGATTTAGGACTTGGGGAGGAGACCCAGTACTTC.

The chain couples TRBV28 to TRBJ2-7; possibly TRBD1 for D (6 bases). This CDR3 region has 13 residues. Germline CDR1 MDHEN, CDR2 SYDVKM. Trimming removed 7 bases from V and 2 bases from J, with 12 bases in between. The CDR3 region is CASNTGTTYEQYF. CDR3 nucleotides: TGTGCCAGCAACACAGGGACAACCTACGAGCAGTACTTC.

The table lists this clonotype with a few counts. The chain couples TRBV7-8 to TRBJ2-7, with TRBD1 matching over 9 bases. Germline trimming cut 8 bases from V and 4 bases from J; bases unmatched to any gene: 6. The germline gives CDR1 SGHVS, CDR2 FQNEAQ. The CDR3 covers 13 residues. The CDR3 DNA follows: TGTGCCAGCCGCCGGGACAGGGTATACGAGCAGTACTTC. It encodes CASRRDRVYEQYF.

The chain has TRBV19 and TRBJ2-1, with 7 bases aligning to TRBD1. The CDR3 extends over 15 amino acids. Germline V lookup: CDR1 LNHDA, CDR2 SQIVND (reference sequence). With V trimmed by 7 bases and J by 5 bases, 11 bases remained unmatched. Here the CDR3 DNA reads TGTGCCAGTAAACCGACAGGGAAGTTTAACAATGAGCAGTTCTTC. This encodes CASKPTGKFNNEQFF.

This clonotype has more than one count but fewer than ten. This sequence joins TRBV5-1 and TRBJ2-7; TRBD2 matches at 13 bases. Germline CDR1 SGHRS, CDR2 YFSETQ. Germline trimming cut 4 bases from V and 1 base from J; bases unmatched to any gene: 5. This CDR3 is 16 amino acids long. This CDR3 reads CASSPPLAGGSYEQYF. Here the CDR3 DNA reads TGCGCCAGCAGCCCCCCACTAGCGGGGGGGTCCTACGAGCAGTACTTC.

This chain joins TRBV12-3 or TRBV12-4 and TRBJ2-2; a weak D match, TRBD1 (7 bases). V dropped 6 bases and J dropped 3 bases, with 11 bases sitting between them. The CDR3 loop spans 14 amino acids. The CDR3 region is CASRPGGYTGELFF. The DNA for the CDR3 is TGTGCCAGCAGACCAGGGGGGTACACCGGGGAGCTGTTTTTT.

The chain links TRBV29-1 to TRBJ1-2; possible D gene TRBD1, 6 bases. The CDR3 is 16 amino acids. Trimming left V 4 bases short and J 3 bases short, with 21 bases between. The V gene's germline CDR1 is SQVTM and CDR2 ANQGSEA. In DNA, the CDR3 is TGCAGCGTTGGAAGGGGCAGCCGGGGGCAGGACTATGGCTACACCTTC. Protein sequence: CSVGRGSRGQDYGYTF. Looking up the rest from reference TRBV29-1 and TRBJ1-2 gives the full variable domain: SAVISQKPSRDICQRGTSLTIQCQVDSQVTMMFWYRQQPGQSLTLIATANQGSEATYESGFVIDKFPISRPNLTFSTLTVSNMSPEDSSIYLCSVGRGSRGQDYGYTFGSGTRLTVV.

This clonotype was observed a handful of times. V and J are TRBV27 and TRBJ2-7, with D tentatively TRBD1 (6 bases). Germline assignment: CDR1 MNHEY and CDR2 SMNVEV (reference sequence). This CDR3 is built from 14 residues. The V gene lost 3 bases and the J gene lost 0 bases, with 9 bases spanning the gap. CDR3 residues: CASSFSDSSYEQYF. The CDR3 DNA sequence: TGTGCCAGCAGTTTTTCGGACAGCTCCTACGAGCAGTACTTC.

This clonotype was observed a handful of times. The V and J genes are TRBV7-6 and TRBJ2-3, with 12 nucleotides matching TRBD2. This CDR3 is 17 amino acids long. Losses at the gene ends were 2 bases for V and 2 bases for J; bases not matched to a gene: 5. In germline, CDR1 is SGHVS, CDR2 FNYEAQ. CDR3 amino acids: CASSLRLAGGPTDTQYF. DNA of the CDR3: TGTGCCAGCAGCTTAAGGCTAGCGGGGGGGCCCACAGATACGCAGTATTTT.

The chain recombines TRBV7-3 with TRBJ2-1; D possibly matches TRBD1 or TRBD2 (6 bases each). This CDR3 has 14 residues. The germline V gene encodes CDR1 SGHTA and CDR2 FQGTGA. The ends were cut back, 3 bases at V and 9 bases at J, with 15 bases in the middle. The CDR3: CASSFGGRSAEQFF. The CDR3 DNA is TGTGCCAGCAGCTTCGGGGGCCGCAGTGCTGAGCAGTTCTTC.

The sample holds a few counts of this clonotype. This chain joins TRBV15 and TRBJ2-7; the D call may be TRBD1 or TRBD2 (5 bases each). Germline CDR1 reads LNHNV; CDR2 reads YYDKDF (reference sequence). The V end was cut by 5 bases, the J end by 2 bases, with 16 bases between. The CDR3 sequence is 15 residues long. The CDR3 loop is CATSGGLHDPYEQYF. CDR3 coding DNA: TGTGCCACCAGCGGGGGTCTACATGATCCCTACGAGCAGTACTTC.

The rearrangement links TRBV7-2 to TRBJ2-3; 8 bases map to TRBD2. V dropped 4 bases and J dropped 4; count of bases not matched to a gene: 4. Germline assignment: CDR1 SGHTA and CDR2 FQGNSA. This CDR3 comprises 14 residues. The DNA for the CDR3 is TGTGCCAGCAGCTCGCAGACTAGCGCAGATACGCAGTATTTT. Translating it yields CASSSQTSADTQYF.

V gene TRBV7-9 combines with J gene TRBJ2-7, with 8 bases identical to TRBD1. The CDR3 has 13 amino acids. The trim removed 3 bases at V and 6 bases at J, leaving 4 bases unmatched. CDR1 SEHNR and CDR2 FQNEAQ come from the germline V gene (reference sequence). CDR3: CASSLGGQVEQYF. DNA for the CDR3: TGTGCCAGCAGCTTGGGGGGACAGGTCGAGCAGTACTTC.

The J gene is TRBJ2-2, the V gene TRBV4-3; D might be TRBD1 (5 bases). Trimming shortened V by 1 base and J by 1 base, and 13 bases separated the two germline ends. CDR3 length: 17 residues. Looked up from germline, CDR1 is LGHNA and CDR2 is YSLEER. The CDR3 spells CASSQGLRQGNTGELFF. The CDR3 region has the DNA TGCGCCAGCAGCCAAGGGTTACGGCAGGGGAACACCGGGGAGCTGTTTTTT.

The V call is TRBV6-1, the J call TRBJ2-7; 13 positions match TRBD2. Germline V CDR1 and CDR2: MNHNS, SASEGT. The CDR3 covers 14 residues. J was trimmed by 11 bases and V by 7 bases; bases with no gene match: 11. This chain's CDR3 is CASTQGGLAGTKYF. The DNA of the CDR3 is TGTGCCAGCACCCAAGGGGGACTAGCGGGAACGAAGTACTTC.

The V call is TRBV21-1, the J call TRBJ2-3; TRBD2, the table's D call, lacks a check against the DNA. TRBV21-1 represents a pseudogene. The CDR3 covers 14 residues. CDR3 residues: CASQGPWRTDTQYF. For the CDR3, the DNA is TGTGCCAGCCAGGGACCTTGGCGGACAGATACGCAGTATTTT.

The J gene is TRBJ2-7, the V gene TRBV6-2 or TRBV6-3; D remains ambiguous. The CDR3 consists of 15 residues. Germline assignment: CDR1 MNHEY and CDR2 SVGEGT. The V gene lost 6 bases and the J gene lost 2 bases, with 17 bases spanning the gap. CDR3 residues: CASSYTTYDPYEQYF. The CDR3 DNA is TGTGCCAGCAGCTACACGACATACGACCCCTACGAGCAGTACTTC.

The gene calls are TRBV5-5 and TRBJ1-1, with no clear D. This CDR3 spans 14 amino acids. Trimming left V 3 bases short and J 1 base short, with 10 bases between. Germline CDR1 and CDR2: SGHKS and YYEKEE (reference sequence). In nucleotides, the CDR3 is TGTGCCAGCAGCTACCCGGTGGGGAACACTGAAGCTTTCTTT. It specifies CASSYPVGNTEAFF.

The chain is built from TRBV7-2 and TRBJ2-1; D may be TRBD1 (6 bases). Germline values: CDR1 SGHTA, CDR2 FQGNSA. This CDR3 spans 15 amino acids. Trimming took off 5 bases at V and 3 bases at J, with 14 bases between the two ends. Written as DNA, the CDR3 is TGTGCCAGCAGCCCTTCCCCAGGGGTCTACAATGAGCAGTTCTTC. This gives the protein CASSPSPGVYNEQFF.

The V and J genes are TRBV2 and TRBJ2-7; 8 bases fit TRBD1. V lost 7 bases to trimming and J lost 5 bases; unmatched junction nucleotides: 13. Germline V gene lookup returns CDR1 SNHLY and CDR2 FYNNEI. The CDR3 extends over 15 amino acids. The CDR3 DNA is TGTGCCAGCAAAGGGGGACAGGCTACCGCTGACGAGCAGTACTTC. It encodes CASKGGQATADEQYF.

The rearrangement uses TRBV6-6 and TRBJ2-7; possibly TRBD1 for D (6 bases). The CDR3 runs 12 residues. From germline, CDR1 is MNHNY and CDR2 SVGAGI (reference sequence). The ends were cut back, 1 base at V and 7 bases at J, with 8 bases in the middle. The CDR3 loop reads CASSYLTGEQYF. The CDR3 DNA is TGTGCCAGCAGTTACTTAACAGGGGAGCAGTACTTC.